This paragraph covers one T cell receptor beta chain sequence. Its specific antigen is unknown. No clone much larger than this one lies a single base away; base qualities are absent. The sample comes from a study of a mutant IDH1 vaccine in newly diagnosed glioma (dated by TCRdb to about 2021). Notes on the research overall: In the chemotherapy-containing groups, vaccination started alongside temozolomide cycles, whereas in patients who had radiotherapy alone it started 4-6 weeks after radiotherapy. Of the 25 to 40 treated patients, approximately 62% were male and 37.5% were female, and the mean age was approximately 37 years. Six visits were used for peripheral blood collection: V03 (baseline), V05, V07, V10, V12 and V13. The week-35 safety follow-up took place at visit V12, and the week-47 end of study took place at visit V13. For exploratory analyses, approximately 25 treated patients had longitudinal TCRB deep sequencing done wherever samples were available. Before enrollment, patients had received standard therapy of radiotherapy alone, temozolomide alone, or radiochemotherapy with temozolomide; most received the combination. The paper's findings and limits, for the study overall: Immune responses induced by the vaccine were seen in 93.3% of patients across multiple MHC alleles. Changes in the top peripheral T cell clonotypes picked up by TCRB sequencing did not appear to be linked to pseudoprogression. The authors stated that sample limitations prevented analyses of patient blood samples from being reproduced. Selection of PBMC samples for TCRB deep sequencing was based on availability.

CDR1 and CDR2 were assigned from the germline V gene as SGHVS and FNYEAQ. Taken from cysteine to phenylalanine, the CDR3 has 15 residues. Only the CDR3 portion is preserved as DNA: 45 bases, with reading frame beginning at the first base. V loses 0 bases, J loses 2 bases, and the germline ends lie 11 bases apart. The label giving this sample's time point can be read as: week 47, end of study. Each vaccine dose was 300 ug of a 20-mer mutant IDH1 peptide in Montanide, given subcutaneously with topical imiquimod. Across visits V03 through V10, patients got a total of eight vaccinations, given in weeks 1, 3, 5, 7, 11, 15, 19 and 23. All donors had newly diagnosed IDH1-mutant astrocytomas of WHO grade 3 or 4 that showed loss of nuclear ATRX. The samples were drawn from NOA16, a multicentre, single-arm, open-label phase I trial in Germany that tested a mutant IDH1 peptide vaccine in humans for the first time. Genomic DNA for TCRB sequencing was extracted from EDTA blood using the DNeasy Blood and Tissue Kit.

Library preparation employed the immunoSEQ multiplex PCR assay. Rearranged TCR beta chain sequences were amplified using the hsTCRB Kit according to the manufacturer's protocol. Sequencing of TCRB libraries was carried out on an Illumina MiSeq. The authors' pipeline ran thus. The kit vendor's proprietary platform handled demultiplexing, trimming and gene mapping. TCRdb retrieved this table from immuneACCESS and kept in-frame rearrangements only. Not all clones are present; in checked studies, unresolved V genes account for under half, and no reason is known for the remainder. The V and J calls and clone size were taken over from that table, and D and trimming were inferred from the DNA. Counted in this sample were tens of thousands of clones; roughly four fifths of them appeared once. The ten largest clones represent roughly 3% of the sample.

The sequence joins TRBV7-6 to TRBJ2-7; perhaps TRBD2 is the D gene, with 5 bases matching. The source material was PBMCs, sampled from a glioma patient whose treatment included an IDH1 peptide vaccine. The TCR comes from a woman between 45 and 65 years old with glioma. The CDR3 is CASSLARAGPYEQYF. The DNA sequence follows: TGTGCCAGCAGCTTAGCCCGTGCGGGCCCCTACGAGCAGTACTTC.